Below, one T cell receptor (beta chain) is given with its context. TCR beta sequencing covered blood CD8+ and CD4+ T cells. V was clipped by 5 bases and J by 5 bases, with 19 bases between them. This CDR3 is 15 amino acids long. Germline lookup yields CDR1 MNHNY and CDR2 SVGAGI (reference sequence). This entry is derived from a study of CD8 T cells in Susac syndrome. Random hexamers served to reverse transcribe roughly 0.5 to 1 ug RNA. TCRdb reprocessed the immunoSEQ multiplex PCR reads with MiXCR, giving one entry per CDR3 protein. This sample has about 120,000 distinct CDR3 sequences, with roughly 94% found just once.

The TCR sequence derives from a human donor with Susac syndrome. This chain joins TRBV6-6 and TRBJ2-7; tentatively, D is TRBD2 (7 bases). Sequenced: CD8+ T cells from PBMCs. The CDR3 DNA reads TGTGCCAGCAGTCCGCTATTAGGGGGGGCCGACGAGCAGTACTTC. This sequence encodes CASSPLLGGADEQYF.